This TCR beta chain was obtained from a study of identical twins. Study-level points and caveats: Without tracking the same donors, conclusions rested on cross-sectional statistical analysis.

This clonotype was seen more than once but under ten times. No antigen is known for it. TCRdb processed the 5' RACE reads anew with MiXCR; each CDR3 protein has one entry. The sample lists fewer than 900,000 distinct CDR3 sequences; 21% were seen once. The CDR3 contains 14 residues. Per germline, CDR1 WSHSY and CDR2 SAAADI. With V trimmed by 1 base and J by 5 bases, 3 bases remained unmatched. These sequences were also reported in another study, on T cells expressing NK-cell markers. From that paper: Of the CD8+ T cell pool in about six donors, roughly 1.0-8% was accounted for by dominant NKG2C+ clonotypes.

The chain recombines TRBV10-2 with TRBJ2-3; 7 bases are shared with TRBD2. The sequencing input was PBMCs. This clonotype originated in a woman aged 18-35 years in good health. CDR3 coding DNA: TGCGCCAGCAGTGAGTGGGGGGGTGGAGATACGCAGTATTTT. This sequence encodes CASSEWGGGDTQYF.